This T cell receptor (beta chain) came from a study of tumor-infiltrating lymphocytes in primary liver carcinoma (dated by TCRdb to 2016 to 2017). About the full investigation: Of the five patients (three men and two women, aged 30 to 69 years), four had hepatocellular carcinoma and one had combined HCC and intrahepatic cholangiocarcinoma. The tumors of the five patients were staged as T1-T3 N0M0, with maximum diameters ranging from roughly 4.2 to 11 cm. Roughly 3.65 to 7.13 million productive TCRbeta reads were obtained per sample, and no significant difference in read depth was found between tissue types. TCRbeta repertoire sequencing, expression microarrays and whole-exome sequencing were combined in the study across five regions of each liver tumor, with adjacent normal tissue and blood also included. A total of 35 or so specimens from 5 patients went through TCRbeta repertoire sequencing, namely 25 tumor regions, 5 adjacent noncancerous liver tissues and 5 peripheral blood samples. Agilent mRNA microarray profiling was performed on the approximately 25 tumor region samples to relate TCRbeta repertoire diversity to the local molecular phenotype. Reproducibility between technical replicate repertoires was high, with correlation coefficients above 0.98 and mean shared-clone rates about 0.89. Study-level results and caveats: With just four or five patients in the study, the authors point out that the findings should be validated in a larger study. Bulk unsorted samples precluded comparing CD4+ and CD8+ T cell repertoires. Repertoire overlap was higher between tumor regions (mean about 36%) than tumor-adjacent (approximately 17%) or tumor-blood (roughly 14%) pairs, consistent with antigen-driven expansion. A significantly larger repertoire fraction was made up by the top 250 clones in tumors than in blood (p = 0.039). Only about 8-25% of top clones were present in all five regions of a tumor, suggesting spatial heterogeneity of tumor-infiltrating T cells. Only the TCR beta chain was sequenced, so true repertoire diversity is likely underestimated because unpaired alpha chains were not captured.

A constant-region primer and ProtoScript II reverse transcriptase were used to reverse-transcribe TCRbeta-specific cDNA from around 540 ng total RNA. Three nested multiplex PCR rounds, following a slightly modified ARM-PCR procedure, were used to build the TCRbeta libraries. Each of the first two PCR rounds ran for approximately 11 cycles using multiplex TRBV1-TRBV30 forward primers together with a Cbeta reverse primer. Sample barcodes and Illumina adapters were added in a final 25-cycle PCR using Deep VentR polymerase. Before sequencing, amplicons of 200-500 bp were purified from gel using a QIAquick gel extraction kit. TCRbeta amplicons were sequenced on an Illumina HiSeq 2500 with 250-bp paired-end reads. The authors processed their data as follows. Trimmomatic v0.33 was used to quality-trim the reads, and FLASH v1.2.11 was used to merge paired reads so that full CDR3 sequences could be recovered. V, D and J germline segments were assigned to the rearranged TCRbeta sequences by MiGEC v1.2.1b. Clonotype statistics, along with Shannon-Wiener diversity indices, were calculated using VDJtools v1.0.0. To reduce sampling bias, subsequent analyses other than the diversity analysis used only the 250 most abundant clonotypes in each sample. TCRdb's own reprocessing of the public reads used fastp at Q25 and MiXCR and kept productive beta chains. Rows are unified per CDR3 protein, each entry keeping the most common DNA and genes. TCRdb, not the original authors, processed these V and J calls. Counted in this sample were about 54,000 distinct CDR3 sequences; about 73% of them appeared once. The biggest ten clones account for about a quarter of the sample.

Details on this clonotype: Its specific antigen is unknown. Lacking the conserved final phenylalanine or tryptophan, this CDR3 likely reflects a read error.

The CDR3 spans 13 amino acids, including both terminal residues. This entry keeps only the CDR3 DNA: 39 bases, framed from base 1. Via the germline V gene, CDR1 is SQVTM and CDR2 ANQGSEA. Without any cell sorting, total RNA and DNA were co-extracted from approximately 20-30 mg of bulk tissue using the AllPrep DNA/RNA mini kit. Between late 2015 and March 2016, roughly five patients in China with histopathologically diagnosed primary liver carcinoma had surgical resection. At the time of sampling, the patients were treatment-naive and had chronic HBV infection. Five spatially separated regions were sampled per tumor: superior, inferior, left-lateral and right-lateral poles, plus the tumor centre. More than 80% viable tumor cells were found by histology in every tumor sample. Fresh tumor and adjacent tissue pieces were bisected; one half was stored in RNAlater at -80°C, the other sent for histology.

This sequence uses TRBV29-1 and TRBJ1-1, with no reliable assignment of the D segment. This sequence originates from a man aged 35-49 years with primary liver carcinoma and hepatitis B virus infection. Sequenced sample: liver tumor tissue from sampling region 2. According to the study, the label for this sample's cell subset or site signals: tumor region T2, inferior pole. The CDR3 reads as follows: CSVVHSSNTEAFS. The DNA is as follows: TGCAGCGTTGTGCACAGTTCGAACACTGAGGCTTTCTCT.